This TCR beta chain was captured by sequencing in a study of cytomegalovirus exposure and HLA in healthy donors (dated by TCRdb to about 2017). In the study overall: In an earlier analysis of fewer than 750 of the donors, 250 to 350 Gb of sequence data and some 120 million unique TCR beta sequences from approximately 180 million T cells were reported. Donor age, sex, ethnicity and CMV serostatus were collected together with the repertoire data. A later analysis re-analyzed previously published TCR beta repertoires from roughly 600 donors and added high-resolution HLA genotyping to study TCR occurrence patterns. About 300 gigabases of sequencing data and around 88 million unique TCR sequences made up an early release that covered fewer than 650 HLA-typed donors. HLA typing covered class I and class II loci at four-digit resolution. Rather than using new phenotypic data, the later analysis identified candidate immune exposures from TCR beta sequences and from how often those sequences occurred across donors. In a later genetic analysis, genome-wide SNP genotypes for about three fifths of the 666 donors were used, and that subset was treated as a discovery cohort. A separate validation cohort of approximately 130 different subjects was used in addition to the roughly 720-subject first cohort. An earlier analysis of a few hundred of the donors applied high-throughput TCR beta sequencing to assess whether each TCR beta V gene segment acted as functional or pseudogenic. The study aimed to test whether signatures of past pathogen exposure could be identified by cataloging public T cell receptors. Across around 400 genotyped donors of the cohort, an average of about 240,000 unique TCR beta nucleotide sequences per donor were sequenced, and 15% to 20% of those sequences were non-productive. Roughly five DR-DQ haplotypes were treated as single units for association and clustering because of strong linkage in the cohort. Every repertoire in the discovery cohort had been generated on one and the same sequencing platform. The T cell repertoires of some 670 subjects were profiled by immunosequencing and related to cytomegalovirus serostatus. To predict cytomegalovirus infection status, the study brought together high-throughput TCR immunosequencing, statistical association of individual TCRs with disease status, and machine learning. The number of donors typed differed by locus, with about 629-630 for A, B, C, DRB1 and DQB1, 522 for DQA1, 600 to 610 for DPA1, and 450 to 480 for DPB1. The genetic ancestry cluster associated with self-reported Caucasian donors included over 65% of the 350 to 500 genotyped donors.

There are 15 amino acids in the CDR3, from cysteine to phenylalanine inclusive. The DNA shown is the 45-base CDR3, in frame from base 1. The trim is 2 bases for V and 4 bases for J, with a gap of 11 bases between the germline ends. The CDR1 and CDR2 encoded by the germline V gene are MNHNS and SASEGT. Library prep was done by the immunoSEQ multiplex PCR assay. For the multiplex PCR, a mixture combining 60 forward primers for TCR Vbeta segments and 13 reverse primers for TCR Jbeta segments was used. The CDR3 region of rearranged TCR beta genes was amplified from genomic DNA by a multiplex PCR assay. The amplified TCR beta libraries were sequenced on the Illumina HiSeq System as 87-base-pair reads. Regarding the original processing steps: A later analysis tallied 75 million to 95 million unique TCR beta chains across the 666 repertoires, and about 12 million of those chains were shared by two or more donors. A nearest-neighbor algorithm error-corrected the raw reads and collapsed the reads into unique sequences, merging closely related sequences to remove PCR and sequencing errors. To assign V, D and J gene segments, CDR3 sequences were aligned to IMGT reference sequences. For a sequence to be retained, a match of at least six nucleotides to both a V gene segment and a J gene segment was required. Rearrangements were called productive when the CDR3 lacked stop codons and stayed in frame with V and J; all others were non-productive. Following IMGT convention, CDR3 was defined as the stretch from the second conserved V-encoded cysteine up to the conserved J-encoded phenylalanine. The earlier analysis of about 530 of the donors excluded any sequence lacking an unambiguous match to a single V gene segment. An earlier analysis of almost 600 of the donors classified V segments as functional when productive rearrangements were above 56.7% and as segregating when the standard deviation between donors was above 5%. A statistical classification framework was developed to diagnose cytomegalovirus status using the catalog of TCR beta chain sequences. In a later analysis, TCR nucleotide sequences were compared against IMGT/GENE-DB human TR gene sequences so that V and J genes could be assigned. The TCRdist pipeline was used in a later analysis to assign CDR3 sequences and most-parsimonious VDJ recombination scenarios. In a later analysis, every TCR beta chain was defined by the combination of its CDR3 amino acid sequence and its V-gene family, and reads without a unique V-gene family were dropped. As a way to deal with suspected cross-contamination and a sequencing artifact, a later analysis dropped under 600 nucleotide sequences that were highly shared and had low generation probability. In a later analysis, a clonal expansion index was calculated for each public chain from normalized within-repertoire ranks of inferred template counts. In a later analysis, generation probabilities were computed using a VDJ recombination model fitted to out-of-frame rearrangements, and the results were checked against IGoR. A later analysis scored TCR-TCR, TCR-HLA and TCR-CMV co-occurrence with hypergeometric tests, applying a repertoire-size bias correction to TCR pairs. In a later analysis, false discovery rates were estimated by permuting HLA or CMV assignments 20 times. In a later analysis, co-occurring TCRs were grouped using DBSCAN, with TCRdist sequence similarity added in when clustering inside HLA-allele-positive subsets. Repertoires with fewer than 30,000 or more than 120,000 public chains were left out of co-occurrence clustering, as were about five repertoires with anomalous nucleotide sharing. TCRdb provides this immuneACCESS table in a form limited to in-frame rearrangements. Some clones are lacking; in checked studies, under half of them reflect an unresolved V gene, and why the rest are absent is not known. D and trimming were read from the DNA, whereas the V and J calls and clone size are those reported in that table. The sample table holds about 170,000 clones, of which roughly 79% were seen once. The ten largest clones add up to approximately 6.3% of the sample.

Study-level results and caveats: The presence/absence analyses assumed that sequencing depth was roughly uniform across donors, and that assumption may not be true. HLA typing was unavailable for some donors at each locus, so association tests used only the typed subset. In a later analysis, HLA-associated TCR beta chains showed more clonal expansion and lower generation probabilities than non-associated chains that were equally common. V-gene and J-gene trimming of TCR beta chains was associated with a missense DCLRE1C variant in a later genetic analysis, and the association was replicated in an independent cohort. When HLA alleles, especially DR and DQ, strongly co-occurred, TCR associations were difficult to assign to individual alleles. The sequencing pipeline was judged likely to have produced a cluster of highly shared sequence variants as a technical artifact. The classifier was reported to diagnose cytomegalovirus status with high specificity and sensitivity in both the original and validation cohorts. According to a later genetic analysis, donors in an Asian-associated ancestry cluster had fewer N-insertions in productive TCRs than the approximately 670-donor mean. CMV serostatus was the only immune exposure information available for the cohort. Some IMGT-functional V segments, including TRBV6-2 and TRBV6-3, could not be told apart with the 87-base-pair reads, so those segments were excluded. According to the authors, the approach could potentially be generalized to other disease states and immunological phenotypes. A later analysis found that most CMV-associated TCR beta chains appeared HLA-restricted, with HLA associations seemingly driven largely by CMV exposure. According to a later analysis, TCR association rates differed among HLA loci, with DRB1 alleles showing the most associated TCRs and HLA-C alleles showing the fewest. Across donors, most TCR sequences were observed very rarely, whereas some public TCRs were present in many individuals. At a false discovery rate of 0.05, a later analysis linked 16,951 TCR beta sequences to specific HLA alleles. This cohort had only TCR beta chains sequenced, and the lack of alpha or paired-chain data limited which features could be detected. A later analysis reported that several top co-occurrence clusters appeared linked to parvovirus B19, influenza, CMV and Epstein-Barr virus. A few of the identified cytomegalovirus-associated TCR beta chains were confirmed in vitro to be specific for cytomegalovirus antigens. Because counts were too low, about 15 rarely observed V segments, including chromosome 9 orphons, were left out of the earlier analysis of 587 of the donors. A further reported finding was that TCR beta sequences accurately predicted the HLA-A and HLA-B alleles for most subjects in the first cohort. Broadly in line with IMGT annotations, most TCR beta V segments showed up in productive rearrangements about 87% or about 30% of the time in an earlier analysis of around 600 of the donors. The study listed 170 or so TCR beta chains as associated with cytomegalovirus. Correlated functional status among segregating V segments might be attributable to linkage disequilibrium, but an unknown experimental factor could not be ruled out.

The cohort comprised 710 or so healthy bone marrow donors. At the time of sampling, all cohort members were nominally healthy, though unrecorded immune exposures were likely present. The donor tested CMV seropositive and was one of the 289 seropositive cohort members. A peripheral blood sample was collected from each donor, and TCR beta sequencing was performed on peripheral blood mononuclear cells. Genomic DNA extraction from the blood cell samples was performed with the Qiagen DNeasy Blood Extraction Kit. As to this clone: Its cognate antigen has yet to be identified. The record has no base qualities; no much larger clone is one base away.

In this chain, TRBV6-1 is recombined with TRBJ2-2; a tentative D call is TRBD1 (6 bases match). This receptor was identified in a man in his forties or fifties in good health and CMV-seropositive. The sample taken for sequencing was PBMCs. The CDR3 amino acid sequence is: CASSEHIRGTGELFF. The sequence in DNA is TGTGCCAGCAGTGAACACATCAGGGGCACCGGGGAGCTGTTTTTT.